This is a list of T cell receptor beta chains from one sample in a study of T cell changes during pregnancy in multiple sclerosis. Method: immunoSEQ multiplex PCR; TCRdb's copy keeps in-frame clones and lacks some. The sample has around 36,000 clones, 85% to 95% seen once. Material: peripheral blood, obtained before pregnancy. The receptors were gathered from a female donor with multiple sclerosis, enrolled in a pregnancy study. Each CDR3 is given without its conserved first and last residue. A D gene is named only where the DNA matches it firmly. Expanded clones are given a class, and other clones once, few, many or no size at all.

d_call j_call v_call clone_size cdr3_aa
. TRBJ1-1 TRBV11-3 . ASSLGLSTEAF
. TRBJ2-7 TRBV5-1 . ASSLAPSSYEQY
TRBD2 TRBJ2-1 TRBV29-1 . SSKRDQGDEQF
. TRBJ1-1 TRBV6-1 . ASRDTVGFRAF
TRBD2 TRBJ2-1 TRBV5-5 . ASSLAGGTYNEQF
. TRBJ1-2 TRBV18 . ASSPPGQANYGYT
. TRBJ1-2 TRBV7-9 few ASSYGPGEYGYT
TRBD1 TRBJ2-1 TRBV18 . ASSPGTGVAYNEQF
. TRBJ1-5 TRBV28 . ASSPLRGRGDSNQPQH
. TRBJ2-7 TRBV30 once AWSVLRGREQY
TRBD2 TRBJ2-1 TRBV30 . AWSTPTSGYNEQF
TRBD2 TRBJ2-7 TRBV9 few ASSPGTSQNEQY
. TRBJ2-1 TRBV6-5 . ASRLPGQLEKGQF
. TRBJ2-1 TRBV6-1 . ASHSSYNEQF
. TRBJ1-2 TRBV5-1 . ASSFRAHGPGYT
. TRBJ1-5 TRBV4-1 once ASSPGGGRGNQPQH
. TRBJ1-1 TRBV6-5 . ASSQGQPWDTEAF
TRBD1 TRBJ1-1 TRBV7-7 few ASSQGTGGRAF
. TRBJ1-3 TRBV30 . AWSRGSSGGNTIY
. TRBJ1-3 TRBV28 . ASMTAAHSYSGNTIY
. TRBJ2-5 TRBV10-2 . ASHRVVETQY
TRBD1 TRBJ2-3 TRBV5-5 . ASSLRDRGGTDTQY
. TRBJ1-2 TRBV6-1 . ASGGHPPNYGYT
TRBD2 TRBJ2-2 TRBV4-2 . ASSQDGSLAGRGFRAGELF
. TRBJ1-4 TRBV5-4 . ASSLNVGGNPNEKLF
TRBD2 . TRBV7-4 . ASSLAVAGGHEQY
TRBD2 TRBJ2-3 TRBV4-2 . ASSQASQAGDGTDTQY
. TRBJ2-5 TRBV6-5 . ASSYSSYQETQY
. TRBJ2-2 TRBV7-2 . ASSLILQSGGELF
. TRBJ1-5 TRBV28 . ATGGGAGNQPQH
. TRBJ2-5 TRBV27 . ASSSYGETQY
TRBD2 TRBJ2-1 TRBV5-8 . ATARASGINEQF